In its sample, the clone carrying this TCR beta chain was seen many times. Its antigen remains unidentified. This sample stems from a study of T cell repertoires in cytomegalovirus infection. Study summary: TCR beta signatures that were public indicated CMV infection and matching HLA type. Study-wide findings and caveats: Carriers of CMV and the relevant HLA type were discriminated by public TCR beta frequency. HLA-C-restricted TCR beta clonotypes specific for CMV led the ex vivo response.

TCRdb recomputed calls from the reads with MiXCR, one row per CDR3 protein. The sample has approximately 110,000 distinct CDR3 sequences; 10% are singletons. Trimming took off 0 bases at V and 4 bases at J, with 12 bases between the two ends. In germline, CDR1 is SGHVS, CDR2 FQNEAQ. CDR3 size: 15 residues. The receptor comes from a human donor in good health (CMV status not recorded). Some clones in this sample may be carry-over from other donors' samples. The specimen was PBMCs, sequenced either directly or after in vitro stimulation (not recorded which). The chain carries TRBV7-8 and TRBJ2-5, with D perhaps given as TRBD1 or TRBD2 (5 bases each). CDR3 coding DNA: TGTGCCAGCAGCTTAGCCGTGGGGGATTTAGAGACCCAGTACTTC. Its protein product is CASSLAVGDLETQYF.